A selection of T cell receptor beta chains follows, all from one sample in a study of blood T cell repertoires in COVID-19. Data came from immunoSEQ multiplex PCR; TCRdb stores just in-frame clones and leaves some out. The sample holds roughly 430,000 clones; 88% are singletons and the top ten take roughly 2%. Sequences were obtained from PBMCs or T cells enriched from blood (not recorded which). These receptors came from a woman in her thirties or forties with acute COVID-19. Each CDR3 is given with its conserved first and last residue. A D gene is named only where the DNA matches it firmly. Size is omitted from some rows. Given values are once, few, many or a class for expanded clones.

TRBV7-6	NA	once	TRBJ2-5	TGTGCCAGCAGCTTAGTGGCAGGTCGAGGGCAAGAGACCCAGTACTTC	CASSLVAGRGQETQYF
TRBV7-9	NA	few	TRBJ1-6	TGTGCCAGCAGCTTAGATGCGGCATCGTCGCCCCTCCACTTT	CASSLDAASSPLHF
TRBV19	NA	once	TRBJ1-1	TGTGCCAGTAGTCTGAAGACGGGGGGCAACACTGAAGCTTTCTTT	CASSLKTGGNTEAFF
TRBV12-3/TRBV12-4	NA	NA	TRBJ2-3	TGTGCCAGCAGTTTAGTTAACACAGATACGCAGTATTTT	CASSLVNTDTQYF
TRBV30	NA	few	TRBJ2-7	TGTGCCTGGGGCAGGGGAATTCGGGCCTACGAGCAGTACTTC	CAWGRGIRAYEQYF
TRBV11-3	NA	NA	TRBJ1-1	TGTGCCAGCAGCTTAGACGACACTGAAGCTTTCTTT	CASSLDDTEAFF
TRBV2	TRBD1	NA	TRBJ1-2	TGTGCCAGCAGCCCCGACAGGGGACATTTCGGAGGCTATGGCTACACCTTC	CASSPDRGHFGGYGYTF
TRBV18	NA	NA	TRBJ1-1	TGTGCCAGCTCACTATTTCCCGGGACACCGAACACTGAAGCTTTCTTT	CASSLFPGTPNTEAFF
TRBV27	TRBD2	NA	TRBJ2-3	TGTGCCAGCAGCGGGACTAGCGGGGGCACCCGGGGATCAGATACGCAGTATTTT	CASSGTSGGTRGSDTQYF
TRBV3-1/TRBV3-2	NA	NA	TRBJ2-3	TGTGCCAGCAGCCAAAGGGGCGCAGGCACAGATACGCAGTATTTT	CASSQRGAGTDTQYF
TRBV7-9	TRBD1	few	TRBJ1-6	TGTGCCAGCAGCTCCGGGACAGGGGAATCACCCCTCCACTTT	CASSSGTGESPLHF
TRBV27	NA	once	TRBJ2-7	TGTGCCAGCAGTTCCGAGACAGGAGCCTGGGAGCAGTACTTC	CASSSETGAWEQYF
TRBV29-1	TRBD2	NA	TRBJ2-3	TGCAGCGCCCAGCCTAGCGGGGGGGCAGATACGCAGTATTTT	CSAQPSGGADTQYF
TRBV19	NA	NA	TRBJ1-5	TGTGCCAGTAGTGATGACAGATTCAATCAGCCCCAGCATTTT	CASSDDRFNQPQHF
TRBV14	NA	NA	TRBJ2-7	TGTGCCAGCAGCCAAGAAAGGCGGGGTTCCTACGAGCAGTACTTC	CASSQERRGSYEQYF
TRBV3-1/TRBV3-2	TRBD1	once	TRBJ2-7	TGTGCCAGCAGCCAAGGTGCGGGACAGGGCTACGAGCAGTACTTC	CASSQGAGQGYEQYF
TRBV11-2	TRBD1	NA	TRBJ2-1	TGTGCCAGCAGCTTAGATTCAACAGGGGGCAATGAGCAGTTCTTC	CASSLDSTGGNEQFF
TRBV5-6	NA	NA	TRBJ2-7	TGTGCCAGCAGCCCCGGACAGACCTACGAGCAGTACTTC	CASSPGQTYEQYF
TRBV5-1	NA	NA	TRBJ1-1	TGCGCCAGCAGCTCTCTGACAGGACCCACTGAAGCTTTCTTT	CASSSLTGPTEAFF
TRBV18	TRBD2	NA	TRBJ2-1	TGTGCCAGCTCACCGGGACTAGCTAACAATGAGCAGTTCTTC	CASSPGLANNEQFF
TRBV12-5	NA	NA	TRBJ1-6	TGTGCTAGTGGTTTGGTAACGGGTGCGGGTAATTCACCCCTCCACTTT	CASGLVTGAGNSPLHF
TRBV12-3/TRBV12-4	NA	NA	TRBJ1-5	TGTGCCAGCAGTTCAGGTTATAATCAGCCCCAGCATTTT	CASSSGYNQPQHF
TRBV5-5	NA	once	TRBJ2-2	TGTGCCAGCAGCTTGGGGACAGCGAAGGGGGAGCTGTTTTTT	CASSLGTAKGELFF
TRBV6-5	NA	NA	TRBJ2-7	TGTGCCAGCAGGCGCACGCGACTCTACGAGCAGTACTTC	CASRRTRLYEQYF
TRBV30	NA	once	TRBJ2-7	TGTGCCTGGAGTAGACAGAGGGAGCAGTACTTC	CAWSRQREQYF
TRBV2	TRBD2	few	TRBJ2-5	TGTGCCAGCAGTGAGGCTAGCGGGGGGGGGACCCAGTACTTC	CASSEASGGGTQYF
TRBV2	NA	NA	TRBJ2-4	TGTGCCAGCATCCCAGGGACACTAAAAAACATTCAGTACTTC	CASIPGTLKNIQYF
TRBV30	NA	NA	TRBJ2-5	TGTGCCTGGAGTGTGACCGACCCCCCGAGGGAGACCCAGTACTTC	CAWSVTDPPRETQYF
TRBV2	TRBD1	NA	TRBJ1-5	TGTGCCAGCAGTTCCGGGACAGGGTTCGATCAGCCCCAGCATTTT	CASSSGTGFDQPQHF
TRBV30	NA	NA	TRBJ1-4	TGTGCCTGGAGTGTTTTCAGGGAAAAACTGTTTTTT	CAWSVFREKLFF
TRBV6-2/TRBV6-3	NA	NA	TRBJ1-4	TGTGCCAGCAGTCGTCCGGGGGTCAAAATGGAAGATGAAAAACTGTTTTTT	CASSRPGVKMEDEKLFF
TRBV18	NA	NA	TRBJ1-5	TGTGCCAGCTCACCAGACGTCGGGGGACGACAGCCCCAGCATTTT	CASSPDVGGRQPQHF
TRBV11-2	TRBD2	NA	TRBJ2-7	TGTGCCAGCAGCTTAGATCTAGCGGGGGGGCAAGTAGTCGGCGAGCAGTACTTC	CASSLDLAGGQVVGEQYF
TRBV11-2	NA	NA	TRBJ2-7	TGTGCCAGCAGCCAAGGGGGGGAGGGGTTTTCTGAGCAGTACTTC	CASSQGGEGFSEQYF
TRBV3-1/TRBV3-2	NA	NA	TRBJ1-4	TGTGCCAGCAGCCAAGATAAGAGGAGGGGAGAAAAACTGTTTTTT	CASSQDKRRGEKLFF
TRBV3-1/TRBV3-2	NA	NA	TRBJ2-1	TGTGCCAGCAGCCAAGTTGACATAGAGCAGTTCTTC	CASSQVDIEQFF
TRBV2	TRBD2	NA	TRBJ2-7	TGTGCCAGCAGTGAAGCGACGCTAGTTAGCGGGGGTCCCTACGAGCAGTACTTC	CASSEATLVSGGPYEQYF
TRBV7-8	NA	NA	TRBJ1-3	TGTGCCAGCAGCTCTAGAGGGGGAAACACCATATATTTT	CASSSRGGNTIYF
TRBV11-2	NA	NA	TRBJ2-2	TGTGCCAGCAGCTTAGAAGGGGTTGTTACCGGGGAGCTGTTTTTT	CASSLEGVVTGELFF
TRBV25-1	NA	NA	TRBJ2-1	TGTGCCAGCACTCCTCTCACTAGTAGGTCCTACAATGAGCAGTTCTTC	CASTPLTSRSYNEQFF
TRBV7-9	NA	NA	TRBJ2-5	TGTGCCAGCAGCCATAGCCCACCGGAGGAGGAGACCCAGTACTTC	CASSHSPPEEETQYF
TRBV3-1/TRBV3-2	NA	NA	TRBJ2-3	TGTGCCAGCAGCCCAAGTCGGGGATCTAGCACAGATACGCAGTATTTT	CASSPSRGSSTDTQYF
TRBV11-2	TRBD2	NA	TRBJ2-7	TGTGCCAGCAGCCCGCCTGGGGGGCTAGCGGGGAAGAGCTCCTACGAGCAGTACTTC	CASSPPGGLAGKSSYEQYF
TRBV18	NA	NA	TRBJ1-1	TGTGCCAGCTCGGCGCAGACAGCCGAGGAGGCTTTCTTT	CASSAQTAEEAFF
TRBV2	NA	NA	TRBJ2-7	TGTGCCAGCAGACAAGACAGGAGAACTCTTCCCTACGAGCAGTACTTC	CASRQDRRTLPYEQYF
TRBV7-9	TRBD1	NA	TRBJ1-4	TGTGCCAGCAGCTTAGACACAGGGGACTATGAAAAACTGTTTTTT	CASSLDTGDYEKLFF
TRBV4-1	TRBD1	NA	TRBJ1-2	TGCGCCAGCAGCCAAGATTCCACAGGGGGAAGGGGCTATGGCTACACCTTC	CASSQDSTGGRGYGYTF
TRBV4-1	NA	once	TRBJ1-1	TGCGCCAGCAGCCAAGATCGTTGGGCAGCCACTGAAGCTTTCTTT	CASSQDRWAATEAFF
TRBV7-8	NA	NA	TRBJ1-2	TGTGCCAGCAGCTACCGGGGTTCTCCTGGTGGCTACACCTTC	CASSYRGSPGGYTF
TRBV9	TRBD2	NA	TRBJ2-1	TGTGCCAGCAGTAGAGCCGCCGGGACTAGCGGGGGGGCCGTTCACAATGAGCAGTTCTTC	CASSRAAGTSGGAVHNEQFF
TRBV6-1	TRBD1	NA	TRBJ1-2	TGTGCCAGCAGTGAACAGGGGGCAGGTGGCTACACCTTC	CASSEQGAGGYTF
TRBV5-1	TRBD1	few	TRBJ1-2	TGCGCCAGCAGCTCCCGAGGACAGGATGCGTATGGCTACACCTTC	CASSSRGQDAYGYTF
TRBV27	TRBD2	NA	TRBJ2-7	TGTGCCAGCAGTATACTGACTTTAGCGGGGGGGCCTCGCGAGCAGTACTTC	CASSILTLAGGPREQYF